This T cell receptor (beta chain) was sequenced in a study of CD4 T cell repertoires in COVID-19. This table comes from immunoSEQ multiplex PCR, and its TCRdb copy is limited to in-frame clones, with some not included. The table includes fewer than 25,000 clones, roughly 91% detected once. No culture step preceded sequencing of the ex vivo isolated memory T cells. This receptor was obtained from a human donor who had COVID-19. Sequencing used central memory CD4+ T cells from blood, obtained before the COVID-19 pandemic.

As DNA, the CDR3 is TGTGCTAGTGGGAGGGAGGGATCCCCTGACTATGGCTACACCTTC. Protein sequence: CASGREGSPDYGYTF. The chain has TRBV12-5 and TRBJ1-2; D gene unclear. In germline, CDR1 is LGHNT, CDR2 FRNRAP. The CDR3 runs to 15 residues. V was cut by 6 bases and J by 3 bases, with 17 bases left in between.